What follows is one TCR beta chain and its context. Its antigen is unidentified. Single viable CD3+CD4+CD8-CD45RO+ cells were sorted as the memory CD4+ T cells. Serum IgG to CMV pp150, pp28, p38 and p52 defined serostatus. This specimen belongs to a study of memory CD4+ T cells and cytomegalovirus serostatus. The study's findings and limits: Suggested: most of the CMV-linked TCR signature lies in CD4+ memory cells. CD4+ memory repertoires contained about two fifths of the roughly 160 reported CMV TCRbeta sequences.

TCRdb's copy holds only in-frame clones and misses some; the assay was immunoSEQ multiplex PCR. This table holds 61,000 or so clones, around 80% found once. CDR3 length: 14 residues. Germline CDR1 reads MNHEY; CDR2 reads SMNVEV (reference sequence). With V trimmed by 5 bases and J by 3 bases, 6 bases remained unmatched. Sequenced input: memory CD4+ T cells from blood. V and J are TRBV27 and TRBJ1-1; 7 positions agree with TRBD1. The sequence was collected from an adult in good health and CMV-seronegative. Some clones in this sample may be carry-over from other donors' samples. This CDR3 reads CASSRSGGDTEAFF. CDR3 sequence (DNA): TGTGCCAGCAGTAGATCAGGGGGGGACACTGAAGCTTTCTTT.